One and the same sample provided the 23 T cell receptor beta chains below, sequenced in a study of blood T cell repertoires in COVID-19. The protocol was immunoSEQ multiplex PCR, while the TCRdb copy is restricted to in-frame clones and leaves out a portion. This table has 45,000 to 50,000 clones, more than 80% appearing once. Material: peripheral blood. These receptors all stem from an older man in a cohort sampled during active COVID-19.

This clone was picked up a small number of times. This chain links TRBV5-1 with TRBJ2-3; 12 bases match TRBD1. The CDR3 is made up of 13 amino acids. CDR1 and CDR2 from the germline V gene are SGHRS and YFSETQ. V lost 0 bases to trimming and J lost 13 bases; unmatched junction nucleotides: 3. The CDR3, as DNA: TGCGCCAGCAGCTTGGACGGGACAGGGGGCGAGTATTTT. Its protein product is CASSLDGTGGEYF.

The V call is TRBV19, the J call TRBJ1-1; perhaps TRBD1 as D (6 bases). V dropped 5 bases and J dropped 6 bases, with 16 bases sitting between them. The CDR3 spans 14 residues. The germline V gene encodes CDR1 LNHDA and CDR2 SQIVND (reference sequence). CDR3 sequence: CASSDTGPRAEAFF. CDR3 in DNA: TGTGCCAGTAGTGATACAGGGCCGCGCGCTGAAGCTTTCTTT.

The V and J genes are TRBV29-1 and TRBJ1-1; perhaps TRBD1 as D (6 bases). Per germline, CDR1 SQVTM and CDR2 ANQGSEA. This CDR3 is 12 amino acids long. V was cut by 7 bases and J by 2 bases, with 11 bases left in between. The CDR3 region is CSAGQSNTEAFF. The CDR3 DNA reads TGCAGCGCTGGACAGTCTAACACTGAAGCTTTCTTT.

The gene calls are TRBV6-7 and TRBJ1-5; perhaps TRBD1 as D (6 bases). TRBV6-7 is filed as an ORF, its function uncertain. This CDR3 is 17 amino acids long. Deletions cut 0 bases from V and 0 bases from J, with 12 bases between. The CDR3 is CASSYSTDRDSNQPQHF. CDR3 nucleotides: TGTGCCAGCAGTTACTCCACGGACAGAGATAGCAATCAGCCCCAGCATTTT.

This chain joins TRBV5-4 and TRBJ2-4; a possible D gene is TRBD2 (5 bases). V lost 0 bases, J lost 7 bases, and 20 bases lay in between. The germline CDR1 and CDR2 sequences are SGHNT and YYREEE (reference sequence). CDR3 size: 17 residues. CDR3 DNA sequence: TGTGCCAGCAGCTTGGGACTCACGGGGAGCGGTATTAACATTCAGTACTTC. Translation: CASSLGLTGSGINIQYF.

This clone showed up just a few times. The rearrangement links TRBV15 to TRBJ2-7; 7 bases map to TRBD1. This CDR3 region has 18 residues. CDR1 and CDR2 (germline): LNHNV, YYDKDF (reference sequence). Trimming took 1 base from V and 3 from J; bases not matched to a gene: 15. The CDR3 here is CATSRGRTKGQKNYEQYF. CDR3 nucleotide sequence: TGTGCCACCAGCAGAGGGAGAACTAAGGGACAGAAGAACTACGAGCAGTACTTC.

The rearrangement uses TRBV4-1 and TRBJ2-7, with 7 bases matching TRBD1. V lost 3 bases and J lost 7; bases outside the gene matches: 12. The germline V gene has CDR1 MGHRA and CDR2 YSYEKL. This CDR3 has 15 residues. The CDR3 here is CASSQLTGSLGEQYF. As DNA, the CDR3 is TGCGCCAGCAGCCAGCTGACAGGGTCCCTCGGGGAGCAGTACTTC.

The chain combines TRBV2 with TRBJ1-5; tentatively, D is TRBD1 (5 bases). Germline V lookup: CDR1 SNHLY, CDR2 FYNNEI. The CDR3 covers 16 residues. Trimming pared 6 bases from V and 2 bases from J, leaving 17 bases between. CDR3 DNA: TGTGCCAGCAGGGCAGACTCCACAGGACGCAATCAGCCCCAGCATTTT. It yields the protein CASRADSTGRNQPQHF.

The J gene is TRBJ2-5, the V gene TRBV3-1 (or the pseudogene TRBV3-2), with 8 bases matching TRBD2. The germline V gene encodes CDR1 LGHDT and CDR2 YNNKEL (reference sequence). The CDR3 consists of 13 residues. The trim removed 5 bases at V and 5 bases at J, leaving 4 bases unmatched. The CDR3: CASSISSGETQYF. In nucleotides, the CDR3 is TGTGCCAGCAGCATATCTAGCGGGGAGACCCAGTACTTC.

This chain uses TRBV4-1 with TRBJ1-2, with D uncertain. The CDR3 extends over 14 amino acids. Germline CDR1 is MGHRA and CDR2 is YSYEKL. V lost 4 bases and J 5 bases, leaving 14 bases between the germline ends. The CDR3 sequence: CASSPLGEGYGYTF. The CDR3 DNA is TGCGCCAGCAGCCCTTTGGGTGAGGGATATGGCTACACCTTC.

This chain uses TRBV19 with TRBJ2-1, with 9 bases lining up with TRBD1. Looked up from germline, CDR1 is LNHDA and CDR2 is SQIVND (reference sequence). The length of the CDR3 is 14 residues. Losses at the gene ends were 8 bases for V and 4 bases for J; bases not matched to a gene: 6. CDR3 coding DNA: TGTGCCAGTGATGAAGGACAGGGGTACAATGAGCAGTTCTTC. Amino acid sequence: CASDEGQGYNEQFF.

This clone was detected once. J is TRBJ2-6 and V is TRBV18, with TRBD1 matching over 8 bases. The germline V gene encodes CDR1 KGHSH and CDR2 LQKENI. This CDR3 has 18 residues. V shed 5 bases and J 0 bases; nucleotides not matched to a gene: 9. In nucleotides, the CDR3 is TGTGCCAGCTCAGCCACCGGGACAGGCATCTCTGGGGCCAACGTCCTGACTTTC. Encoded protein: CASSATGTGISGANVLTF.

In this sample, this clone is medium-sized. J is TRBJ1-5 and V is TRBV5-1; D possibly corresponds to TRBD1 (5 bases). The CDR3 covers 14 residues. Per germline, CDR1 SGHRS and CDR2 YFSETQ. With 2 bases removed from V and 4 bases from J, the gap between germline ends came to 10 bases. CDR3 region: CASSLGGVNQPQHF. Here the CDR3 DNA reads TGCGCCAGCAGCTTAGGAGGGGTAAATCAGCCCCAGCATTTT.

This sequence joins TRBV4-1 and TRBJ2-7; 7 nucleotides line up with TRBD1. The V gene's germline CDR1 is MGHRA and CDR2 YSYEKL. This CDR3 is 15 amino acids long. V was pared by 1 base and J by 2 bases, with 5 bases of the junction left unmatched. The CDR3 DNA follows: TGCGCCAGCAGCCAAGTCCCAGGGACAGCCTACGAGCAGTACTTC. Its translation: CASSQVPGTAYEQYF.

This sequence joins TRBV28 and TRBJ2-1, with a weak D call TRBD1 (6 bases). Germline CDR1 is MDHEN and CDR2 is SYDVKM. Between the trimmed V and J ends, which lost 5 bases and 5 bases, there was a span of 25 bases. This CDR3 has 18 residues. In DNA, the CDR3 is TGTGCCAGCAGTCCTCCTCTGGGGGCAGGTTCTCCTGACAATGAGCAGTTCTTC. Amino acids: CASSPPLGAGSPDNEQFF.

The chain joins TRBV6-4 to TRBJ1-6, with unresolved D. The CDR3 runs to 14 residues. Germline CDR1 MRHNA, CDR2 SNTAGT. With 2 bases removed from V and 5 bases from J, the gap between germline ends came to 7 bases. CDR3 bases: TGTGCCAGCAGTGACGGGCAGAATAATTCACCCCTCCACTTT. It is translated as CASSDGQNNSPLHF.

This rearrangement joins TRBV10-3 to TRBJ2-7, with 7 nucleotides matching TRBD1. J gave up 2 bases and V 7 bases, and 8 bases lay outside the gene matches. This CDR3 spans 14 amino acids. Germline V gene sequence: CDR1 ENHRY, CDR2 SYGVKD. CDR3: CAIKGTERAYEQYF. The CDR3 DNA reads TGTGCCATCAAAGGGACAGAAAGAGCCTACGAGCAGTACTTC.

The chain's CDR3 is CATSWTSGRVGDTQYF. The CDR3 coding sequence is TGTGCCACCAGCTGGACTAGCGGGAGGGTCGGTGATACGCAGTATTTT. This chain uses TRBV15 with TRBJ2-3, with 15 bases fitting TRBD2. The CDR3 extends over 16 amino acids. Trimming removed 5 bases from V and 6 bases from J; junction bases left unmatched: 6. Germline lookup yields CDR1 LNHNV and CDR2 YYDKDF (reference sequence).

This sequence joins TRBV7-8 and TRBJ2-7; 10 bases line up with TRBD2. There are 14 residues in the CDR3. V trimming: 4 bases; J trimming: 2 bases; junction bases outside the gene matches: 2. Germline assignment: CDR1 SGHVS and CDR2 FQNEAQ. The DNA for the CDR3 is TGTGCCAGCAGCTCTAGCGGGGGAGCCTACGAGCAGTACTTC. It specifies CASSSSGGAYEQYF.

The chain combines TRBV5-1 with TRBJ2-5, with 7 bases identical to TRBD2. Unmatched junction bases numbered 4, after V lost 0 bases and J lost 5 bases. The germline V gene has CDR1 SGHRS and CDR2 YFSETQ. The CDR3 covers 14 residues. The CDR3 here is CASSLERGGETQYF. DNA for the CDR3: TGCGCCAGCAGCTTGGAACGGGGAGGGGAGACCCAGTACTTC.

The V call is TRBV9, the J call TRBJ2-1, with TRBD2 matching over 11 bases. With 3 bases clipped from V and 4 bases from J, the junction kept 3 bases outside the gene matches. The length of the CDR3 is 15 residues. Germline assignment: CDR1 SGDLS and CDR2 YYNGEE. CDR3 residues: CASSGGLAVYNEQFF. For the CDR3, the DNA is TGTGCCAGCAGCGGGGGACTAGCGGTTTACAATGAGCAGTTCTTC.

This chain links TRBV4-1 with TRBJ2-3; 9 nucleotides line up with TRBD1. Germline V gene lookup returns CDR1 MGHRA and CDR2 YSYEKL. The length of the CDR3 is 14 residues. V trimming: 4 bases; J trimming: 3 bases; junction bases outside the gene matches: 2. The CDR3 DNA reads TGCGCCAGCAGCCTACAGGGGGCGACAGATACGCAGTATTTT. This gives the protein CASSLQGATDTQYF.

The chain has TRBV29-1 and TRBJ1-2; D is unclear. CDR3 length: 13 amino acids. CDR1 and CDR2 from the germline V gene are SQVTM and ANQGSEA. Trimming shortened V by 6 bases and J by 0 bases, and 11 bases separated the two germline ends. CDR3 coding DNA: TGCAGCGTCCTCTCGGGTACTAACTATGGCTACACCTTC. The encoded protein is CSVLSGTNYGYTF.